One and the same sample provided the 6 T cell receptor beta chains below, sequenced in a study of T-cell reconstitution after alpha-beta-depleted transplantation in children. Unique molecular identifiers were used in preparing the TCRbeta library. TCRdb re-derived calls from the PCR reads in MiXCR, one entry per CDR3 protein. In the table there are fewer than 550,000 distinct CDR3 sequences, around 10% of which are singletons. Source: PBMCs, mostly from graft donor cells, taken 180 days after TCRalphabeta/CD19-depleted stem cell transplant. Receptors were obtained from a female patient aged 2 to 10 who had a stem cell transplant for aplastic anemia, so the T cells may come from the graft donor.

There are a few counts of this clonotype. The gene calls are TRBV28 and TRBJ2-2; maybe TRBD2 (6 bases). Trimming removed 5 bases from V and 7 bases from J, with 17 bases in between. The CDR3 has 15 residues. Germline loops: CDR1 MDHEN, CDR2 SYDVKM. The CDR3, as DNA: TGTGCCAGCAGTCTCCCATCGGGGGACGGCGGGGAGCTGTTTTTT. Translated, it gives CASSLPSGDGGELFF.

This clonotype was counted a few times. The V gene is TRBV14, the J gene TRBJ2-1; unclear D gene. Germline CDR1 and CDR2: SGHDN and FVKESK. Trimming shortened V by 8 bases and J by 0 bases, and 14 bases separated the two germline ends. The CDR3 is 15 residues long. CDR3 sequence reads: CASGPGWSSYNEQFF. CDR3 DNA sequence: TGTGCCAGCGGACCGGGCTGGAGCTCCTACAATGAGCAGTTCTTC.

The V and J genes are TRBV7-9 and TRBJ2-5, with D possibly being TRBD2 (6 bases). The germline CDR1 and CDR2 sequences are SEHNR and FQNEAQ (reference sequence). The V end lost 1 base, the J end lost 3 bases, and 9 bases lay between the germline ends. The CDR3 is made up of 14 amino acids. CDR3 nucleotides: TGTGCCAGCAGCTTAGAACTAGCCGAAGAGACCCAGTACTTC. It encodes CASSLELAEETQYF.

This clonotype was counted at least ten times. The chain carries TRBV5-1 and TRBJ2-7, with a tentative D call TRBD2 (5 bases). Germline loops: CDR1 SGHRS, CDR2 YFSETQ. The CDR3 totals 13 residues. V was clipped by 2 bases and J by 2 bases, with 8 bases between them. The CDR3 coding sequence is TGCGCCAGCAGCTTAACGGGGACCTACGAGCAGTACTTC. The encoded protein is CASSLTGTYEQYF.

The CDR3: CASTLGDQPQHF. In nucleotides, the CDR3 is TGTGCCAGTACCCTAGGGGATCAGCCCCAGCATTTT. V is TRBV19 and J is TRBJ1-5; weak D call: TRBD1 (5 bases). Deletions cut 7 bases from V and 5 bases from J, with 9 bases between. From germline, CDR1 is LNHDA and CDR2 SQIVND (reference sequence). The CDR3 covers 12 residues.

The V and J genes are TRBV28 and TRBJ2-7; a weak D match, TRBD1 (5 bases). CDR3 length equals 15 residues. Germline V gene data show CDR1 as MDHEN and CDR2 as SYDVKM. The ends were cut back, 3 bases at V and 3 bases at J, with 15 bases in the middle. The CDR3 sequence: CASSFTAGNYYEQYF. Here the CDR3 DNA reads TGTGCCAGCAGTTTTACGGCAGGGAATTACTACGAGCAGTACTTC.